The sequence of this T cell receptor beta chain was determined in a study of T-cell reconstitution after alpha-beta-depleted transplantation in children. The CDR3 has 13 residues. Between the trimmed V and J ends, which lost 2 bases and 8 bases, there was a span of 12 bases. Per the germline V gene, CDR1 is MNHNS and CDR2 is SASEGT. The authors prepared the TCRbeta library with unique molecular identifiers. TCRdb ran MiXCR on the PCR reads and lists one entry per CDR3 protein. The sample has 300,000 to 400,000 distinct CDR3 sequences, about 14% seen once. This TCR derives from a human donor who donated a stem cell graft to a child with Fanconi anemia. The sequencing here drew on PBMCs, taken from the stem cell graft. The V and J genes are TRBV6-1 and TRBJ1-2, with D possibly being TRBD1 (6 bases). The CDR3 spells CASSELQGGGYTF. As DNA, the CDR3 is TGTGCCAGCAGTGAACTACAGGGTGGGGGCTACACCTTC.